This TCR beta chain emerged from a study of blood T cell repertoires in COVID-19 (TCRdb year 2020). For the wider study: The collaborator samples originated in the United States, Italy and Spain and spanned the acute and convalescent phases of COVID-19. A de-identified subject ID, COVID-19 status, age in years and sex were almost always included in the sample metadata. A freely available public database, intended as a resource for researchers studying the immune response to SARS-CoV-2, is where the repertoires were released. The prospective study material was composed of cDNA or gDNA derived from T cells, B-cell-depleted T cells, or PBMCs. Samples came from the ongoing ImmuneRACE study (first 160 participants) plus 1,254 subjects from 6 global collaborators. Subjects who had been exposed to COVID-19, were actively infected with it, or had recovered from it provided the deeply sampled blood TCRbeta repertoires that made up the dataset. Where available, HLA class I and class II types were taken from metadata supplied by the sample provider and were not determined by assay-based typing. Results the study describes overall, beyond this receptor: The quantity of clinical and demographic metadata differed by source and by participant and was supplied without curation.

This clone was detected once. The clone's antigen remains unknown. Per-base qualities were not stored, and no clone one base away is much larger. TCRbeta CDR3 regions were amplified from genomic DNA by means of the immunoSEQ Assay, a bias-controlled multiplex PCR. Concerning the study's data processing: The number of nucleated cells in each sample was estimated from the amplification of reference gene primers within the assay. To quantify the absolute abundance of each unique TCRbeta CDR3 rearrangement, sequence reads were collapsed and filtered. For each sample, productive Simpson clonality was calculated as the square root of Simpson's diversity index across productive rearrangements. This immuneACCESS table, as held by TCRdb, lists in-frame sequences with V and J called but not all clones. Of the missing ones, under half trace to an unresolved V gene in checked studies; the others have no known cause. D and trimming come from the DNA, and the V and J calls and clone size come from that table. This sample has 200,000 or so clones in its table, and 82% of those were observed once. Roughly 5.1% of the sample goes to the ten largest clones.

Collaborating institutions collected whole blood in K2EDTA tubes following their own protocols. Collaborator samples were shipped for TCRbeta analysis as frozen whole blood, isolated PBMCs, or DNA extracted from either sample type. Trimming at the junction amounts to 2 bases on V and 4 bases on J, and the germline ends lie 15 bases apart. CDR1 and CDR2, per the germline V gene, are MNHEY and SVGEGT. The CDR3 numbers 15 residues from cysteine through phenylalanine. Solely the CDR3 DNA is kept, with 45 bases framed from the first base. The chain is assembled from TRBV6-2 or TRBV6-3 and TRBJ2-7, and TRBD2 may be the D gene, going by 5 matching bases. This TCR was sampled from a woman aged 25 to 39 with acute or convalescent COVID-19. The source material was peripheral blood. This receptor carries the CDR3 CASSYTPGKRYEQYF. The DNA sequence reads TGTGCCAGCAGTTACACCCCGGGAAAACGGTACGAGCAGTACTTC.